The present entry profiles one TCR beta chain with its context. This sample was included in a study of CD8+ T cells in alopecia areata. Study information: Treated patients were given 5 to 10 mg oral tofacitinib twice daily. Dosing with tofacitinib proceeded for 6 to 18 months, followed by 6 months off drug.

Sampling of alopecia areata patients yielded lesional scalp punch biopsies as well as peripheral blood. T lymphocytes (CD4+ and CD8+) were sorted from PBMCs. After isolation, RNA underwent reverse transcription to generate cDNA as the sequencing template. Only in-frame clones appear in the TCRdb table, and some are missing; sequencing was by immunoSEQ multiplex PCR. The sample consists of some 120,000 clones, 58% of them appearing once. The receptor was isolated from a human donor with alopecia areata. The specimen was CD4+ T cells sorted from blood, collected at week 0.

CDR3 sequence (DNA): TGTGCCAGTAGACGACAGGGGGTCTATGGCTACACCTTC. This codes for CASRRQGVYGYTF. The chain links TRBV19 to TRBJ1-2, with 9 bases matching TRBD1. The CDR3 extends over 13 amino acids. V trimming: 6 bases; J trimming: 4 bases; junction bases outside the gene matches: 3. Germline CDR1 LNHDA, CDR2 SQIVND (reference sequence).